The 26 T cell receptor beta chains below were found in one sample sequenced in a study of response to subunit inactivated influenza vaccine. TCRdb called the RT-PCR reads again in MiXCR, with one record for every CDR3 protein. The sample holds under 500,000 distinct CDR3 sequences, approximately 11% seen once. The input for sequencing was PBMCs from blood, taken 45 days after vaccination. These receptors came from a man in his fifties or sixties who received an inactivated influenza vaccine.

This clonotype was counted between two and nine times. J is TRBJ2-2 and V is TRBV5-5, with TRBD2 matching 10 bases. Trimming cost V 4 bases and J 4 bases; bases outside gene matches: 7. From germline, CDR1 is SGHKS and CDR2 YYEKEE (reference sequence). The CDR3 consists of 16 residues. As DNA, the CDR3 is TGTGCCAGCAGCAACCGGACTAGCGGACTCACCGGGGAGCTGTTTTTT. Translating it yields CASSNRTSGLTGELFF.

J is TRBJ2-5 and V is TRBV20-1; TRBD2 matches at 11 bases. The CDR3 covers 16 residues. CDR1 is DFQATT and CDR2 is SNEGSKA in the germline V gene (reference sequence). The trim removed 3 bases at V and 2 bases at J, leaving 8 bases unmatched. The CDR3 DNA follows: TGCAGTGCTAGGAGACTAGCGGGGTCTAAACAAGAGACCCAGTACTTC. It encodes CSARRLAGSKQETQYF.

The chain joins TRBV24-1 to TRBJ2-7; 8 bases fit TRBD1. CDR3 length equals 15 residues. Germline CDR1 and CDR2: KGHDR and SFDVKD. With V trimmed by 2 bases and J by 3 bases, 5 bases remained unmatched. The CDR3 sequence is CATSDSGGNGYEQYF. Written as DNA, the CDR3 is TGTGCCACCAGTGATTCAGGGGGCAACGGCTACGAGCAGTACTTC.

In this sample, this clonotype turned up a few times. The chain is built from TRBV20-1 and TRBJ2-7; 7 positions match TRBD1. CDR1 and CDR2 (germline): DFQATT, SNEGSKA (reference sequence). This CDR3 spans 14 amino acids. V was pared by 2 bases and J by 5 bases, with 9 bases of the junction left unmatched. The CDR3 DNA follows: TGCAGTGCTAGACAGCAGGGCACAGGGGACGAGCAGTACTTC. It specifies CSARQQGTGDEQYF.

The chain combines TRBV7-8 with TRBJ2-1; 7 positions agree with TRBD2. With 1 base clipped from V and 5 bases from J, the junction kept 8 bases outside the gene matches. The germline V gene encodes CDR1 SGHVS and CDR2 FQNEAQ. CDR3 length: 16 amino acids. CDR3 in amino acids: CASSLVPSGTHNEQFF. CDR3 in DNA: TGTGCCAGCAGCTTAGTACCTAGCGGAACCCACAATGAGCAGTTCTTC.

This clonotype was counted at least ten times. V gene TRBV10-2 combines with J gene TRBJ2-7; 7 bases match TRBD1. Germline V gene sequence: CDR1 WSHSY, CDR2 SAAADI. The V gene end was trimmed by 6 bases and the J gene end by 2 bases; junction bases not matched to a gene: 10. This CDR3 region has 15 residues. CDR3 loop: CASSAGTGATYEQYF. The CDR3 nucleotides read TGCGCCAGCAGCGCAGGAACAGGGGCGACCTACGAGCAGTACTTC.

The chain has TRBV5-1 and TRBJ2-1, with 7 bases identical to TRBD2. CDR1 is SGHRS and CDR2 is YFSETQ in the germline V gene. The CDR3 totals 16 residues. The ends lost 2 bases at V and 10 bases at J; junction bases unmatched: 15. CDR3 in DNA: TGCGCCAGCAGCTTTGAAAACAGCGGGGTAGGCGGCGAGCAGTTCTTC. It translates to CASSFENSGVGGEQFF.

Only a few counts were recorded for this clonotype. The J gene is TRBJ2-1, the V gene TRBV12-3 or TRBV12-4; 8 bases fit TRBD1. Trimming took 8 bases from V and 4 from J; bases not matched to a gene: 7. The CDR3 consists of 14 residues. The CDR3 DNA reads as TGTGCCAGCGCCGGGACAGGACTTTACAATGAGCAGTTCTTC. It yields the protein CASAGTGLYNEQFF.

This clonotype was detected ten times or more. The J gene is TRBJ2-1, the V gene TRBV29-1; D not certain. V was pared by 0 bases and J by 7 bases, with 10 bases between. This CDR3 has 13 residues. From germline, CDR1 is SQVTM and CDR2 ANQGSEA. The DNA for the CDR3 is TGCAGCGTTGAAGAACCTTTATGGAATGAGCAGTTCTTC. It yields the protein CSVEEPLWNEQFF.

V is TRBV19 and J is TRBJ1-1; 7 positions match TRBD1. The CDR3 contains 13 residues. Germline CDR1 LNHDA, CDR2 SQIVND (reference sequence). V was clipped by 7 bases and J by 4 bases; unmatched bases: 6. DNA for the CDR3: TGTGCCAGTACTCGCAGGGGGGTCACTGAAGCTTTCTTT. Translated, it gives CASTRRGVTEAFF.

This clonotype was detected ten times or more. J is TRBJ2-1 and V is TRBV20-1, with 9 bases aligning to TRBD1. Germline values: CDR1 DFQATT, CDR2 SNEGSKA (reference sequence). The CDR3 runs 19 residues. The J segment lost 8 bases and the V segment lost 0 bases, leaving 20 bases of the junction unmatched. CDR3 amino acids: CSARDGTGRQRYLRDEQFF. The CDR3 DNA reads as TGCAGTGCTAGAGATGGGACAGGGAGACAGCGGTACCTACGGGATGAGCAGTTCTTC.

The DNA of the CDR3 is TGTGCCAGCATTCTTACAGGGTCCGGGGAGCTGTTTTTT. It codes for CASILTGSGELFF. The chain links TRBV12-3 or TRBV12-4 to TRBJ2-2; D is perhaps TRBD1 (6 bases). V was trimmed by 7 bases and J by 6 bases, leaving 12 bases between them. The CDR3 has 13 amino acids.

J is TRBJ2-7 and V is TRBV7-9; D is unclear. V lost 5 bases and J lost 3, with 11 bases in between. The CDR3 contains 13 residues. Germline V gene data show CDR1 as SEHNR and CDR2 as FQNEAQ (reference sequence). The CDR3 spells CASSTHMNYEQYF. For the CDR3, the DNA is TGTGCCAGCAGCACACACATGAACTACGAGCAGTACTTC.

The chain is built from TRBV20-1 and TRBJ1-6, with TRBD1 matching 9 bases. The germline V gene encodes CDR1 DFQATT and CDR2 SNEGSKA (reference sequence). Trimming took 1 base from V and 11 from J; bases not matched to a gene: 12. The CDR3 runs to 16 residues. DNA of the CDR3: TGCAGTGCTAGAGTCCCAACAGGGGGCCCATTTACACCCCTCCACTTT. Translating it yields CSARVPTGGPFTPLHF.

This clonotype appeared a few times. The rearrangement uses TRBV6-5 and TRBJ2-7; D not certain. CDR3 length equals 15 residues. Germline values: CDR1 MNHEY, CDR2 SVGAGI. V lost 0 bases and J 2 bases, leaving 11 bases between the germline ends. For the CDR3, the DNA is TGTGCCAGCAGTTACTCTAGGACCCAAACCTACGAGCAGTACTTC. Translation gives CASSYSRTQTYEQYF.

J is TRBJ1-5 and V is TRBV6-2 or TRBV6-3; D gene unclear. The germline V and J ends were trimmed by 0 bases and 4 bases, with 10 bases remaining between them. CDR1 MNHEY and CDR2 SVGEGT come from the germline V gene. The CDR3 loop spans 15 amino acids. The CDR3 DNA is TGTGCCAGCAGTTACTCGCTGGACCTGAATCAGCCCCAGCATTTT. Translation gives CASSYSLDLNQPQHF.

This clonotype was observed a handful of times. The chain joins TRBV28 to TRBJ2-5, with D maybe TRBD2 (5 bases). Germline CDR1 is MDHEN and CDR2 is SYDVKM. CDR3 length: 16 residues. The V gene lost 6 bases and the J gene lost 2 bases, with 19 bases spanning the gap. The CDR3 DNA sequence: TGTGCCAGCAGCCCGTATTTTCTAGCTGCACAAGAGACCCAGTACTTC. Protein product: CASSPYFLAAQETQYF.

This clonotype appeared many times. The J gene is TRBJ2-3, the V gene TRBV7-2; perhaps D is TRBD1 or TRBD2 (6 bases each). This CDR3 has 15 amino acids. Trimming cost V 2 bases and J 3 bases, with 12 bases left between them. CDR1 is SGHTA, CDR2 FQGNSA, per germline. The CDR3 sequence: CASSLIRGQTDTQYF. CDR3 nucleotides: TGTGCCAGCAGCTTAATCCGGGGGCAGACAGATACGCAGTATTTT.

J is TRBJ2-7 and V is TRBV5-1; TRBD2 aligns across 7 bases. With V trimmed by 4 bases and J by 2 bases, 6 bases remained unmatched. The CDR3 is 14 amino acids. Germline values: CDR1 SGHRS, CDR2 YFSETQ. The CDR3 nucleotides are TGCGCCAGCAGCGGCGCAGGGACTACCTACGAGCAGTACTTC. This sequence encodes CASSGAGTTYEQYF.

The chain employs TRBV7-9 and TRBJ2-3; 7 bases align to TRBD1. V gave up 7 bases and J gave up 6 bases; unmatched junction bases: 7. CDR3 size: 13 residues. The germline V gene has CDR1 SEHNR and CDR2 FQNEAQ (reference sequence). This chain's CDR3 is CASTREGADTQYF. CDR3 nucleotide sequence: TGTGCCAGCACCCGTGAGGGGGCGGATACGCAGTATTTT.

J is TRBJ2-3 and V is TRBV7-9, with 9 bases lining up with TRBD2. The CDR3 sequence is 16 residues long. The germline V gene encodes CDR1 SEHNR and CDR2 FQNEAQ (reference sequence). The J segment lost 2 bases and the V segment lost 5 bases, leaving 8 bases of the junction unmatched. The CDR3 loop is CASSAPTSGNTDTQYF. The CDR3 nucleotides are TGTGCCAGCAGCGCCCCGACTAGCGGAAACACAGATACGCAGTATTTT. Variable domain in full (rest from reference TRBV7-9 and TRBJ2-3): DTGVSQNPRHKITKRGQNVTFRCDPISEHNRLYWYRQTLGQGPEFLTYFQNEAQLEKSRLLSDRFSAERPKGSFSTLEIQRTEQGDSAMYLCASSAPTSGNTDTQYFGPGTRLTVL.

The sample holds many counts of this clonotype. The rearrangement links TRBV5-6 to TRBJ2-5; D possibly corresponds to TRBD2 (5 bases). The germline V gene encodes CDR1 SGHDT and CDR2 YYEEEE. Trimming removed 1 base at V and 8 bases at J, with 12 bases between. CDR3 length: 13 amino acids. The CDR3 reads CASSLLAEGTQYF. In DNA form, the CDR3 reads TGTGCCAGCAGCTTGCTAGCCGAGGGAACCCAGTACTTC.

This clonotype turned up a few times. The V and J genes are TRBV7-2 and TRBJ1-6; D might be TRBD1 (6 bases). Germline V gene lookup returns CDR1 SGHTA and CDR2 FQGNSA. Between the trimmed V and J ends, which lost 1 base and 8 bases, there was a span of 15 bases. The length of the CDR3 is 16 residues. In DNA, the CDR3 is TGTGCCAGCAGCTTAGTTGCCCGGGGGCGAGATTCACCCCTCCACTTT. It encodes CASSLVARGRDSPLHF.

The J gene is TRBJ2-1, the V gene TRBV6-1; D is possibly TRBD1 (6 bases). Trimming stripped 6 bases from V and 4 bases from J, with 16 bases between. CDR1 and CDR2 from the germline V gene are MNHNS and SASEGT. The CDR3 spans 15 residues. Here the CDR3 reads CASRERSGDYNEQFF. The CDR3 DNA follows: TGTGCCAGCAGGGAACGCTCAGGGGATTACAATGAGCAGTTCTTC.

This chain uses TRBV6-2 or TRBV6-3 with TRBJ2-1; 12 bases are shared with TRBD2. V shed 5 bases, J shed 6 bases, and the junction held 14 bases outside the gene matches. The CDR3 consists of 18 residues. Germline V gene lookup returns CDR1 MNHEY and CDR2 SVGEGT. The CDR3 sequence: CASSPTSGRGGSRNEQFF. CDR3 bases: TGTGCCAGCAGTCCGACTAGCGGGAGAGGAGGATCCCGCAATGAGCAGTTCTTC.

The sample holds many counts of this clonotype. This chain connects TRBV4-3 to TRBJ2-7; D may be TRBD1 or TRBD2 (5 bases each). Germline CDR1 and CDR2: LGHNA and YSLEER. V was pared by 0 bases and J by 6 bases, with 12 bases between. This CDR3 contains 14 residues. CDR3 region: CASSQDPERGEQYF. In DNA form, the CDR3 reads TGCGCCAGCAGCCAAGATCCAGAGAGGGGCGAGCAGTACTTC.